The rows below give T cell receptor beta chains drawn from one sample of a study of spatial heterogeneity in lung cancer. TCRdb recomputed calls from the 5' RACE reads with MiXCR, one row per CDR3 protein. The sample records 20,000 to 30,000 distinct CDR3 sequences, 8.8% being singletons. The sequencing here drew on lung tumor tissue, taken at surgery. The receptors stem from a male donor with early-stage non-small cell lung cancer. Each CDR3 is given without its conserved first and last residue. Each record gives: V gene, J gene, CDR3 protein.

>TRBV10-3|TRBJ2-1
AISEPEHGQF
>TRBV10-3|TRBJ1-2
AISGPGSYGYT
>TRBV20-1|TRBJ2-3
SANERNTDTQY
>TRBV27|TRBJ1-2
ASLPNRDRINYGYT
>TRBV28|TRBJ1-1
ASSSFGYMNTEAF
>TRBV28|TRBJ2-3
ASSLLVADTQY
>TRBV15|TRBJ1-5
ATDDREIGQPQH
>TRBV6-5|TRBJ1-6
ASSYSIFSPRPLH
>TRBV7-2|TRBJ2-2
ASSLIVSSNTGELF
>TRBV7-8|TRBJ1-1
ASSLVWGTEAF
>TRBV7-9|TRBJ2-2
VSSLGGDSPRTGELF
>TRBV6-5|TRBJ2-3
ASSRDPGTDTQY
>TRBV6-4|TRBJ1-2
ASGPNPGQFLGYT
>TRBV12-3/TRBV12-4|TRBJ2-1
ASSLTTYNEQF
>TRBV20-1|TRBJ2-7
SARPGASPYEQY
>TRBV3-2|TRBJ2-1
ASSQGTSGTSYNEQF
>TRBV24-1|TRBJ2-3
ATAEPGMVGTDTQY
>TRBV6-6|TRBJ2-7
ASSPDRLFSYEQY
>TRBV7-9|TRBJ2-7
ASSAGQGLSYEQY
>TRBV11-2|TRBJ2-1
ASSQGQGTHNEQF
>TRBV4-1|TRBJ2-7
ASSQDGIGSYEQY
>TRBV27|TRBJ1-2
ASGTYYGYT
>TRBV6-2/TRBV6-3|TRBJ2-1
ASSYSWGGENEQF
>TRBV20-1|TRBJ1-6
SASITGGISPLH
>TRBV27|TRBJ1-1
ASSFNEDLNTEAF
>TRBV6-5|TRBJ2-3
ASSSEGADTQY
>TRBV7-6|TRBJ1-5
ASSAYRGQPQH
>TRBV4-2|TRBJ2-3
ASSNHRLQGATDTQY
>TRBV6-2/TRBV6-3|TRBJ1-5
ASSYTWQPQH
>TRBV5-1|TRBJ2-1
ASGSGLAVYSYNEQF
>TRBV3-1|TRBJ2-2
ASSGGGSGELF
>TRBV12-3/TRBV12-4|TRBJ1-1
ASSLAGIGPTEAF
>TRBV7-9|TRBJ2-7
ASSPRTGTYEQY
>TRBV6-1|TRBJ2-1
ASSPRLAASSYNEQF
>TRBV4-1|TRBJ2-3
ASRRRRGEGGTDTQY
>TRBV10-3|TRBJ2-1
AISGGTVTYNEQF
>TRBV4-2|TRBJ2-1
ASSQAGVSYNEQF
>TRBV28|TRBJ1-2
ASKTGPYGYT
>TRBV6-2/TRBV6-3|TRBJ1-1
ASSYILNTEAF
>TRBV29-1|TRBJ2-1
SVVTSGRDNEQF
>TRBV12-3/TRBV12-4|TRBJ2-1
ASSLQGNNEQF
>TRBV7-9|TRBJ2-1
ASSPPFRAGSYNEQF
>TRBV6-6|TRBJ1-1
ASSSPPGARTEAF
>TRBV20-1|TRBJ1-1
SAAGMNTEAF
>TRBV11-2|TRBJ1-1
ASSFKGPPGGTEAF
>TRBV10-3|TRBJ1-2
ATLGPGAANYGYT
>TRBV19|TRBJ1-2
ASYKSGGYGYT
>TRBV28|TRBJ1-6
ASRGVNQSPLH
>TRBV20-1|TRBJ2-5
SAREIGRDWETQY
>TRBV20-1|TRBJ2-7
SVAGGYEQY
>TRBV6-2/TRBV6-3|TRBJ1-1
ASSSGQGLTEAF
>TRBV6-5|TRBJ1-3
ASSYEAAGNTIY
>TRBV7-9|TRBJ2-2
ASSTYSAGELF
>TRBV29-1|TRBJ2-6
SVSHGGLSSGANVLT